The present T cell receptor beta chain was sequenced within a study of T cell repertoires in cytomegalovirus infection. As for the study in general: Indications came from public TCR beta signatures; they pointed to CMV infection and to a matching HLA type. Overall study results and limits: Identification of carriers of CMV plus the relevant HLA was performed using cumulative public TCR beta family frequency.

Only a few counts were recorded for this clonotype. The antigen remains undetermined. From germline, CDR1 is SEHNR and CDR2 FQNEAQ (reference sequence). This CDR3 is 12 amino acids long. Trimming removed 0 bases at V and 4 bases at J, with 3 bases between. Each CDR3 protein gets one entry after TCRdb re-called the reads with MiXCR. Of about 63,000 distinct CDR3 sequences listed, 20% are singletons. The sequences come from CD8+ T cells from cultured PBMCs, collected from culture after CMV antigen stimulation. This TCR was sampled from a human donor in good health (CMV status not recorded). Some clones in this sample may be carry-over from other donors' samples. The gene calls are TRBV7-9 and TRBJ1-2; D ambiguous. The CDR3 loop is CASSLALYGYTF. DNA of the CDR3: TGTGCCAGCAGCTTAGCCCTCTATGGCTACACCTTC.